This TCR beta chain was identified during a study of T-cell reconstitution after alpha-beta-depleted transplantation in children. This clonotype was found a few times. Using unique molecular identifiers, the investigators prepared the TCRbeta library. TCRdb independently ran MiXCR on the PCR reads; one entry per CDR3 protein. The sample has 600,000 to 700,000 distinct CDR3 sequences, around 16% seen once; the top ten hold 0.8% to 1.1%. The origin of this receptor is a human donor who donated a stem cell graft to a child with acute myeloid leukemia. Here the sequenced sample was PBMCs from the stem cell graft donor, taken from the stem cell graft.

This CDR3 reads CASSLVGAPPDTQYF. CDR3 sequence (DNA): TGCGCCAGCAGCTTGGTTGGGGCCCCCCCAGATACGCAGTATTTT. V gene TRBV5-1 combines with J gene TRBJ2-3; a weak D match, TRBD1 (5 bases). The CDR3 totals 15 residues. Deletions cut 0 bases from V and 4 bases from J, with 12 bases between. Germline V gene data show CDR1 as SGHRS and CDR2 as YFSETQ.